Below, 15 T cell receptor beta chains from the same sample are listed, as sequenced in a study of PD-1 blockade in classical Hodgkin lymphoma. The time point was: cycle 4 day 1 (C4D1), after more than five weeks of nivolumab. Every patient relapsed after autologous stem cell transplantation, and brentuximab vedotin exposure varied. TCRdb keeps only in-frame clones here, not all; method: immunoSEQ multiplex PCR. The sample includes about 50,000 clones, under 80% of them seen just once. This specimen consisted of peripheral blood mononuclear cells (PBMCs), obtained before the fourth cycle of nivolumab. The receptors originated from a human donor with classical Hodgkin lymphoma.

The chain is built from TRBV5-5 and TRBJ2-3; 8 bases match TRBD2. Looked up from germline, CDR1 is SGHKS and CDR2 is YYEKEE (reference sequence). CDR3 length: 16 amino acids. The junction had 9 bases not matched to a gene; V was cut back by 4 bases and J by 2 bases. DNA for the CDR3: TGTGCCAGCAGCCCATCGACTAGCGCGGTCACAGATACGCAGTATTTT. This gives the protein CASSPSTSAVTDTQYF.

The chain employs TRBV7-2 and TRBJ2-3; no definite D call. CDR1 and CDR2 (germline): SGHTA, FQGNSA. This CDR3 region has 13 residues. With 7 bases removed from V and 6 bases from J, the gap between germline ends came to 14 bases. The chain's CDR3 is CASTLNIRDTQYF. The CDR3 coding sequence is TGTGCCAGCACCCTGAACATTAGGGATACGCAGTATTTT.

The chain carries TRBV7-9 and TRBJ2-1, with 8 bases aligning to TRBD2. V dropped 5 bases and J dropped 5; count of bases not matched to a gene: 17. CDR1 and CDR2 from the germline V gene are SEHNR and FQNEAQ (reference sequence). CDR3 length: 18 amino acids. CDR3 nucleotides: TGTGCCAGCAGCAAGGGGACTAGTTATATTGGGGGACACAATGAGCAGTTCTTC. Its translation: CASSKGTSYIGGHNEQFF.

The gene calls are TRBV9 and TRBJ2-3; D gene unclear. CDR1 and CDR2 from the germline V gene are SGDLS and YYNGEE. V was shortened by 3 bases and J by 2 bases, with 10 bases between the two germline ends. The CDR3 covers 14 residues. CDR3 residues: CASSDWPLTDTQYF. The CDR3 DNA reads as TGTGCCAGCAGCGACTGGCCCCTCACAGATACGCAGTATTTT.

On this clone: Compared with germline, one end of the junction differs, possibly owing to a read error. The chain is built from TRBV7-2 and TRBJ1-5; D may be TRBD1 (6 bases). The CDR3 is made up of 13 amino acids. CDR1 is SGHTA, CDR2 FQGNSA, per germline. CDR3 in DNA: TGTGCCAGCAGTTTAGGAGGGGGGGTCGGTCAGCATTTT. Protein sequence: CASSLGGGVGQHF.

This chain links TRBV19 with TRBJ1-1; D gene uncertain. V was cut by 1 base and J by 5 bases, with 11 bases left in between. This CDR3 spans 14 amino acids. Germline-derived CDR1 and CDR2 are LNHDA and SQIVND (reference sequence). The CDR3 region is CASSIVPGWTEAFF. In DNA form, the CDR3 reads TGTGCCAGTAGTATAGTGCCCGGCTGGACTGAAGCTTTCTTT.

This chain uses TRBV10-3 with TRBJ1-5; D possibly corresponds to TRBD1 (6 bases). This CDR3 comprises 14 residues. V lost 4 bases and J lost 3, with 10 bases in between. From germline, CDR1 is ENHRY and CDR2 SYGVKD. CDR3 sequence: CAISGQETNQPQHF. CDR3 in DNA: TGTGCCATCAGTGGACAGGAAACCAATCAGCCCCAGCATTTT.

This clone was recorded once. The gene calls are TRBV5-1 and TRBJ2-1; no clear D gene. The CDR3 extends over 15 amino acids. The V gene lost 0 bases and the J gene lost 0 bases, with 7 bases spanning the gap. Germline V gene lookup returns CDR1 SGHRS and CDR2 YFSETQ. The DNA of the CDR3 is TGCGCCAGCAGCTTGGGCAGGCCCTCCTACAATGAGCAGTTCTTC. This codes for CASSLGRPSYNEQFF.

The CDR3 region is CASSGGPGTSGSETQYF. CDR3 nucleotides: TGTGCCAGCAGTGGAGGACCCGGGACTAGCGGGAGTGAGACCCAGTACTTC. The chain combines TRBV2 with TRBJ2-5; 14 bases are shared with TRBD2. J was trimmed by 5 bases and V by 4 bases; bases with no gene match: 9. Germline CDR1 and CDR2: SNHLY and FYNNEI. The CDR3 runs to 17 residues.

The CDR3 bases are TGTGCCAGCAGCGTAAGCCCTTACACTGAAGCTTTCTTT. Its protein product is CASSVSPYTEAFF. V usage is TRBV9 and J usage is TRBJ1-1; D is ambiguous. The length of the CDR3 is 13 residues. Per germline, CDR1 SGDLS and CDR2 YYNGEE. Trimming shortened V by 1 base and J by 3 bases, and 7 bases separated the two germline ends.

The chain uses TRBV6-5 and TRBJ2-2; TRBD2 matches 11 bases. V shed 7 bases and J 5 bases; nucleotides not matched to a gene: 3. Germline V CDR1 and CDR2: MNHEY, SVGAGI. There are 14 residues in the CDR3. The CDR3 is CASKRLAGTGELFF. CDR3 nucleotide sequence: TGTGCCAGCAAACGACTAGCGGGGACCGGGGAGCTGTTTTTT.

The chain carries TRBV7-9 and TRBJ2-1; 10 positions match TRBD2. This CDR3 is built from 16 residues. V gave up 5 bases and J gave up 4 bases; unmatched junction bases: 8. In germline, CDR1 is SEHNR, CDR2 FQNEAQ (reference sequence). The CDR3 DNA is TGTGCCAGCAGCCCAGCCCCTAGCGGGAGTTACAATGAGCAGTTCTTC. Translation: CASSPAPSGSYNEQFF.

This clone was observed a few times. The rearrangement joins TRBV21-1 to TRBJ2-7; TRBD2 is taken as the D call from the table, unchecked against the DNA. TRBV21-1 is a known pseudogene. The CDR3 covers 18 residues. The CDR3 spells CASRQGSGGAGGICEQYF. The DNA for the CDR3 is TGTGCCAGCCGACAGGGGAGCGGGGGTGCGGGAGGGATTTGCGAGCAGTACTTC.

The chain combines TRBV10-3 with TRBJ2-1; 11 positions agree with TRBD1. With V trimmed by 2 bases and J by 3 bases, 3 bases remained unmatched. This CDR3 is 16 amino acids long. Germline V gene lookup returns CDR1 ENHRY and CDR2 SYGVKD. The CDR3, as DNA: TGTGCCATCAGTGAGGACGGGACAGGGGGCTACAATGAGCAGTTCTTC. Translating gives CAISEDGTGGYNEQFF.

This clone was seen only once. The chain links TRBV28 to TRBJ1-1; 7 bases fit TRBD1. The germline CDR1 and CDR2 sequences are MDHEN and SYDVKM. The trim removed 3 bases at V and 4 bases at J, leaving 2 bases unmatched. The CDR3 length is 13 residues. As DNA, the CDR3 is TGTGCCAGCAGTTTTTCAGGGGGCACTGAAGCTTTCTTT. It translates to CASSFSGGTEAFF.